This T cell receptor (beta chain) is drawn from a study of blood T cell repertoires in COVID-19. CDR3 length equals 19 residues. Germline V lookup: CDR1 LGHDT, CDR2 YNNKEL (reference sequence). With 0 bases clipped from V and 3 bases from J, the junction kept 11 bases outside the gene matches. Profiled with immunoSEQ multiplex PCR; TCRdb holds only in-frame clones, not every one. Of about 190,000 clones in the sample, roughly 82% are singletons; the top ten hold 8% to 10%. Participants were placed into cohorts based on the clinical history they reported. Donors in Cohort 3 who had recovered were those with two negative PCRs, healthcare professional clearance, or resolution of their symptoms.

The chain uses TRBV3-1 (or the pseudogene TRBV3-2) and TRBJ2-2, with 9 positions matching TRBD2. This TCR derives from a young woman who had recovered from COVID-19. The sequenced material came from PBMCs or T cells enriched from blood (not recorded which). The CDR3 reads CASSQDFVYSGSYTGELFF. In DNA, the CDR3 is TGTGCCAGCAGCCAAGATTTCGTATATAGCGGGAGCTACACCGGGGAGCTGTTTTTT.